This T cell receptor beta chain was recovered during a study of human T cells and chemical hapten exposure. Background on the study: Researchers reported sensitizing an approximately 2 cm by approximately 2 cm upper inner arm skin site with 2% DPC. Study-level results: DPC sensitization left the count of TCRs above 1 in 1000 unchanged. Large CDR3 similarity clusters arose significantly more often from expanded TCRs than from controls.

As regards this clonotype: Its cognate antigen is unknown.

TCRdb fed the RACE reads into MiXCR, producing one record per CDR3 protein. The sample carries some 180,000 distinct CDR3 sequences, about a fifth recorded once. The sample's time point: patch test 1, 2 weeks after DPC sensitization. Treatment meaning: therapeutic diphenylcyclopropenone sensitization with weekly scalp DPC. Alopecia patients, 18 to 70 years old and DPC-suitable, served as donors. CDR1 and CDR2 (germline): SGHTA, FQGNSA. The CDR3 is 13 residues long. Deletions cut 4 bases from V and 13 bases from J, with 17 bases between. The sequenced sample was whole blood, obtained in connection with sensitization to the hapten diphenylcyclopropenone (DPC). V usage is TRBV7-2 and J usage is TRBJ2-1; D not certain. This sequence originates from a woman between 50 and 59 years old with alopecia areata. Some clones in this sample may be carry-over from other donors' samples. In nucleotides, the CDR3 is TGTGCCAGCAGCTCCACCCCGGGCCCTCCTCAGTTCTTC. This encodes CASSSTPGPPQFF.